The rows below give T cell receptor beta chains drawn from one sample of a study of Graves' ophthalmopathy and Graves' hyperthyroidism. MiXCR was run by TCRdb on the multiplex PCR reads, yielding one entry per CDR3 protein. Found here are over a million distinct CDR3 sequences, roughly 35% of them singletons; the top ten hold around 10%. Material: peripheral blood or thyroid tissue (not recorded which). The receptors stem from an adult man with Graves' hyperthyroidism. The CDR3 runs from the conserved cysteine through the conserved F or W. A D gene is named only where the DNA matches it firmly. Some rows have no size entry. The others give once, few or many, or a class for an expanded clone.

cdr3_aa | cdr3_nt | clone_size | j_call | v_call | d_call
CAIGDLNTYEQYF | TGTGCCATCGGAGACCTTAATACCTACGAGCAGTACTTC | many | TRBJ2-7 | TRBV10-3 | .
CASSLAGGRITGNTF | TGTGCCAGCAGCTTAGCGGGGGGGAGGATCACTGGAAACACCTTC | once | TRBJ1-2 | TRBV7-2 | .
CATNRGGGQGYF | TGTGCCACCAACAGGGGAGGAGGACAGGGATACTTC | . | TRBJ2-7 | TRBV10-3 | TRBD1
CASSHSGAAMETQYF | TGTGCCAGCAGTCACTCAGGGGCGGCAATGGAGACCCAGTACTTC | . | TRBJ2-5 | TRBV6-5 | .
CASSQPFSETQYF | TGTGCCAGCAGTCAACCCTTTTCGGAGACCCAGTACTTC | few | TRBJ2-5 | TRBV28 | .
CASSSSTNTEAFF | TGTGCCAGCAGCTCGTCGACGAACACTGAAGCTTTCTTT | . | TRBJ1-1 | TRBV11-2 | .
CASSERDTSNQPQHF | TGCGCCAGCAGTGAAAGGGACACTAGCAATCAGCCCCAGCATTTT | many | TRBJ1-5 | TRBV10-2 | .
CASSEGIFEKLFF | TGTGCCAGCAGTGAAGGGATTTTCGAAAAACTGTTTTTT | . | TRBJ1-4 | TRBV25-1 | .
CASSQTGMGPLHF | TGCGCCAGCAGCCAAACAGGGATGGGCCCCCTCCACTTT | many | TRBJ1-6 | TRBV4-1 | .
CASSSGLSTDTQYF | TGTGCCAGCAGCTCCGGGCTGAGCACAGATACGCAGTATTTT | . | TRBJ2-3 | TRBV5-6 | .
CASSVGAAETQYF | TGTGCCAGCAGTGTGGGGGCGGCGGAGACCCAGTACTTC | once | TRBJ2-5 | TRBV2 | .
CASSDRRTVEAFF | TGTGCCAGCAGTGACCGACGGACAGTAGAAGCTTTCTTT | . | TRBJ1-1 | TRBV6-5 | .
CATAAAGPYEQYF | TGTGCCACTGCTGCAGCGGGTCCCTACGAGCAGTACTTC | many | TRBJ2-7 | TRBV19 | .
CSARASFETNQPQHF | TGCAGTGCTAGAGCCTCCTTCGAGACCAATCAGCCCCAGCATTTT | many | TRBJ1-5 | TRBV20-1 | .
CASSWAPDSYGYTF | TGTGCCAGCAGTTGGGCCCCGGACAGCTATGGCTACACCTTC | few | TRBJ1-2 | TRBV27 | .
CASSLYRRYTEAFF | TGCGCCAGCAGCTTGTACAGGCGGTACACTGAAGCTTTCTTT | . | TRBJ1-1 | TRBV5-1 | .
CAWSLLTPYEQYF | TGTGCCTGGAGCCTCCTCACACCCTACGAGCAGTACTTC | . | TRBJ2-7 | TRBV30 | .
CASSPAGRENTEAFF | TGCGCCAGCAGCCCCGCGGGTAGGGAGAACACTGAAGCTTTCTTT | once | TRBJ1-1 | TRBV7-9 | .
CASSVRTGMNTEAFF | TGTGCCAGTAGTGTCCGGACAGGGATGAACACTGAAGCTTTCTTT | . | TRBJ1-1 | TRBV19 | TRBD1
CASSQDDRQISNQPQHF | TGCGCCAGCAGCCAAGATGATAGACAGATTAGCAATCAGCCCCAGCATTTT | . | TRBJ1-5 | TRBV4-1 | .
CASSQDGGIYGYTF | TGCGCCAGCAGCCAAGATGGGGGAATCTATGGCTACACCTTC | . | TRBJ1-2 | TRBV5-5 | .
CACYLYGAFF | TGTGCCTGCTACCTGTACGGAGCTTTCTTT | few | TRBJ1-1 | TRBV30 | .
CAISESAKNTEAFF | TGTGCCATCAGTGAGTCCGCGAAGAACACTGAAGCTTTCTTT | many | TRBJ1-1 | TRBV10-3 | .
CASSLLKADGYTF | TGTGCCAGCAGCCTCCTAAAGGCGGATGGCTACACCTTC | . | TRBJ1-2 | TRBV4-2 | .
CASSLGPSGILTYEQYF | TGTGCCAGCAGCTTGGGGCCTAGCGGGATTTTAACCTACGAGCAGTACTTC | many | TRBJ2-7 | TRBV7-2 | TRBD2
CSARAPGTGNTEAFF | TGCAGTGCTAGAGCTCCCGGGACGGGAAACACTGAAGCTTTCTTT | many | TRBJ1-1 | TRBV20-1 | .
CASSHPGTGRWETQYF | TGTGCCAGCAGCCACCCCGGGACAGGGAGATGGGAGACCCAGTACTTC | once | TRBJ2-5 | TRBV3-1 | TRBD1
CASSARGTTQETQYF | TGTGCCAGCAGCGCCCGAGGGACTACACAAGAGACCCAGTACTTC | . | TRBJ2-5 | TRBV7-2 | TRBD2
CASSGGAGTEAFF | TGTGCCAGCAGCGGGGGGGCCGGAACTGAAGCTTTCTTT | many | TRBJ1-1 | TRBV7-9 | .
CASSLDSPRDGYTF | TGTGCCAGCAGCTTAGACAGCCCGCGGGATGGCTACACCTTC | many | TRBJ1-2 | TRBV7-8 | .
CASSQGLRGGDGNSPLHF | TGCGCCAGCAGCCAGGGACTTCGGGGGGGCGACGGTAATTCACCCCTCCACTTT | few | TRBJ1-6 | TRBV4-1 | .
CASSLPPQPQYF | TGTGCCAGCAGCCTCCCCCCGCAGCCCCAGTACTTC | . | TRBJ2-7 | TRBV12-3/TRBV12-4 | .
CASSKGTGYNSPLHF | TGTGCCAGCAGCAAGGGGACAGGCTATAATTCACCCCTCCACTTT | . | TRBJ1-6 | TRBV7-9 | TRBD1
CASSLGGVTDTQYGYTF | TGTGCCAGCAGCTTAGGCGGAGTCACAGATACGCAGTATGGCTACACCTTC | few | TRBJ1-2 | TRBV7-2 | .
CASSSGVAFPSGNTTYF | TGTGCCAGCAGCTCAGGGGTCGCTTTTCCCTCTGGAAACACCACATATTTT | . | TRBJ1-3 | TRBV7-2 | .
CASSLSSPTGSRETQYF | TGTGCCAGCAGTTTATCTTCACCGACAGGGTCTAGGGAGACCCAGTACTTC | many | TRBJ2-5 | TRBV27 | TRBD1
CASSLPVHGVLAETQYF | TGCGCCAGCAGCTTACCAGTCCACGGGGTACTAGCTGAGACCCAGTACTTC | many | TRBJ2-5 | TRBV5-1 | .
CASSLLGGLYEQYF | TGCGCCAGCAGCTTGCTTGGAGGGCTCTACGAGCAGTACTTC | many | TRBJ2-7 | TRBV5-1 | .
CASSSPSGRTGEETQYF | TGTGCCAGCAGCTCGCCTTCCGGGAGGACGGGCGAAGAGACCCAGTACTTC | many | TRBJ2-5 | TRBV7-9 | TRBD2
CASSFRGSGSGNTIYF | TGTGCCAGCAGTTTTAGAGGGAGCGGTTCAGGAAACACCATATATTTT | few | TRBJ1-3 | TRBV12-3/TRBV12-4 | .
CASTGTGASGYTF | TGTGCCAGTACCGGGACAGGGGCTAGTGGCTACACCTTC | . | TRBJ1-2 | TRBV19 | TRBD1
CASSGLLTGGVETQYF | TGTGCCAGCAGCGGCCTACTAACAGGGGGCGTCGAGACCCAGTACTTC | many | TRBJ2-5 | TRBV9 | TRBD1
CASSLMTSGFGELFF | TGTGCCAGCAGCTTGATGACTAGCGGGTTCGGGGAGCTGTTTTTT | . | TRBJ2-2 | TRBV5-6 | TRBD2
CSARDRKTYEQYF | TGCAGTGCTAGAGATAGGAAAACCTACGAGCAGTACTTC | few | TRBJ2-7 | TRBV20-1 | .
CASPTGLYEQYF | TGTGCCAGCCCGACAGGGTTATACGAGCAGTACTTC | . | TRBJ2-7 | TRBV25-1 | TRBD1
CSVVRQGSPEAFF | TGCAGCGTTGTTCGTCAGGGCAGCCCTGAAGCTTTCTTT | . | TRBJ1-1 | TRBV29-1 | .
CASSQYEGGYEQYF | TGCGCCAGCAGCCAATACGAGGGGGGCTACGAGCAGTACTTC | few | TRBJ2-7 | TRBV28 | .